These 27 T cell receptor beta chains originate from one sample sequenced in a study of cytomegalovirus exposure and HLA in healthy donors. Vbeta (60) and Jbeta (13) primers were used in the PCR. Method: immunoSEQ multiplex PCR; TCRdb's copy keeps in-frame clones and lacks some. The table has under 200,000 clones, 75% to 85% seen once. The sample was PBMCs. The receptors were sampled from a male donor in good health and CMV-seropositive.

The rearrangement joins TRBV5-1 to TRBJ2-3; 13 nucleotides align to TRBD2. There are 16 residues in the CDR3. The V gene end was trimmed by 8 bases and the J gene end by 8 bases; junction bases not matched to a gene: 14. Germline assignment: CDR1 SGHRS and CDR2 YFSETQ. Written as DNA, the CDR3 is TGCGCCAGTAGGGGACTAGCGGGGTCCCGGGGGGGTACGCAGTATTTT. Translated: CASRGLAGSRGGTQYF.

This chain links TRBV9 with TRBJ2-3; maybe TRBD2 (7 bases). CDR1 and CDR2 from the germline V gene are SGDLS and YYNGEE. CDR3 size: 16 residues. The ends were cut back, 4 bases at V and 5 bases at J, with 20 bases in the middle. The CDR3 here is CASSPFGRGRRDTQYF. CDR3 DNA sequence: TGTGCCAGCAGCCCCTTTGGGCGGGGGCGGAGAGATACGCAGTATTTT.

This clone was observed once. The rearrangement joins TRBV7-6 to TRBJ2-1; tentatively, D is TRBD2 (5 bases). Between the trimmed V and J ends, which lost 5 bases and 7 bases, there was a span of 12 bases. The CDR3 consists of 13 residues. In germline, CDR1 is SGHVS, CDR2 FNYEAQ. In nucleotides, the CDR3 is TGTGCCAGCAGCCCGCAACCGGGGAATGAGCAGTTCTTC. It yields the protein CASSPQPGNEQFF.

This chain uses TRBV25-1 with TRBJ1-2; TRBD1 aligns across 8 bases. Trimming at V came to 7 bases and at J to 5 bases, leaving 3 bases not matched to a gene. The CDR3 spans 12 residues. Per the germline V gene, CDR1 is MGHDK and CDR2 is SYGVNS. For the CDR3, the DNA is TGTGCCAGCACCACAGGGGGATATGGCTACACCTTC. The encoded protein is CASTTGGYGYTF.

This rearrangement joins TRBV25-1 to TRBJ2-5; a possible D gene is TRBD2 (7 bases). CDR3 length equals 15 residues. The germline V gene encodes CDR1 MGHDK and CDR2 SYGVNS. V was pared by 6 bases and J by 4 bases, with 18 bases between. DNA of the CDR3: TGTGCCAGCAGCCGGTGGGGGGGCGGGAGAGAGACCCAGTACTTC. This encodes CASSRWGGGRETQYF.

The chain has TRBV11-2 and TRBJ2-1; TRBD2 matches at 10 bases. This CDR3 comprises 16 residues. Germline CDR1 is SGHAT and CDR2 is FQNNGV. V gave up 1 base and J gave up 5 bases; unmatched junction bases: 5. CDR3 amino acids: CASSLGLAGADNEQFF. The CDR3 bases are TGTGCCAGCAGCTTAGGTCTAGCGGGGGCAGACAATGAGCAGTTCTTC.

The chain joins TRBV2 to TRBJ2-5; 9 bases fit TRBD2. Trimming removed 0 bases from V and 8 bases from J; junction bases left unmatched: 7. Germline V CDR1 and CDR2: SNHLY, FYNNEI. This CDR3 is built from 15 residues. The CDR3 region has the DNA TGTGCCAGCAGTGAAGCCGCTAGCGGGGCGTCAACCCAGTACTTC. Protein: CASSEAASGASTQYF.

The CDR3 region is CASSLVGRAGLNEKLFF. For the CDR3, the DNA is TGTGCCAGCAGCTTAGTCGGCAGGGCAGGCCTTAATGAAAAACTGTTTTTT. The chain links TRBV7-9 to TRBJ1-4, with D possibly being TRBD1 (5 bases). Germline values: CDR1 SEHNR, CDR2 FQNEAQ (reference sequence). CDR3 length: 17 residues. Trimming took off 1 base at V and 4 bases at J, with 16 bases between the two ends.

This clone turned up a few times. The chain couples TRBV7-3 to TRBJ1-1; a possible D gene is TRBD1 (5 bases). The CDR3 is 16 residues long. Germline CDR1 and CDR2: SGHTA and FQGTGA. The V end lost 6 bases, the J end lost 4 bases, and 21 bases lay between the germline ends. CDR3 protein: CASRDQPGTRATEAFF. In DNA form, the CDR3 reads TGTGCCAGCAGAGATCAGCCAGGGACTAGAGCCACTGAAGCTTTCTTT.

This clone was seen a few times. CDR3: CASSAQGQGVGEQYF. CDR3 sequence (DNA): TGTGCCAGCAGTGCCCAGGGACAGGGGGTTGGCGAGCAGTACTTC. The chain has TRBV6-5 and TRBJ2-7, with 11 bases fitting TRBD1. CDR1 and CDR2 (germline): MNHEY, SVGAGI. CDR3 length: 15 residues. With V trimmed by 5 bases and J by 6 bases, 9 bases remained unmatched.

The chain uses TRBV30 and TRBJ2-1; 11 bases agree with TRBD2. Germline values: CDR1 GTSNPN, CDR2 SVGIG (reference sequence). Germline trimming cut 5 bases from V and 9 bases from J; bases unmatched to any gene: 12. The CDR3 spans 15 residues. CDR3 DNA: TGTGCCTGGTCTGGGGCTAGCGGGGGGTCCGGTGAGCAGTTCTTC. This encodes CAWSGASGGSGEQFF.

This clone has a handful of counts. The V gene is TRBV7-9, the J gene TRBJ2-5; unclear D gene. In germline, CDR1 is SEHNR, CDR2 FQNEAQ (reference sequence). V lost 3 bases and J 5 bases, leaving 4 bases between the germline ends. This CDR3 is built from 11 residues. CDR3: CASSFGETQYF. CDR3 nucleotide sequence: TGTGCCAGCAGCTTCGGGGAGACCCAGTACTTC. The full variable domain, in which reference TRBV7-9 and TRBJ2-5 provide the parts outside the CDR3, is DTGVSQNPRHKITKRGQNVTFRCDPISEHNRLYWYRQTLGQGPEFLTYFQNEAQLEKSRLLSDRFSAERPKGSFSTLEIQRTEQGDSAMYLCASSFGETQYFGPGTRLLVL.

The J gene is TRBJ1-1, the V gene TRBV6-5, with D perhaps matching TRBD1 (5 bases). V lost 6 bases and J 7 bases, leaving 18 bases between the germline ends. The germline gives CDR1 MNHEY, CDR2 SVGAGI. There are 14 residues in the CDR3. CDR3 bases: TGTGCCAGCAGGGGGGGTATCCTCTCTTTTGAAGCTTTCTTT. Amino acid sequence: CASRGGILSFEAFF.

The chain employs TRBV9 and TRBJ2-5, with TRBD1 matching 10 bases. The CDR3 has 17 amino acids. Germline V CDR1 and CDR2: SGDLS, YYNGEE. V gave up 0 bases and J gave up 4 bases; unmatched junction bases: 9. The CDR3, as DNA: TGTGCCAGCAGCGTAGGAGGGGGACAGGGGATCGGAGAGACCCAGTACTTC. Translated: CASSVGGGQGIGETQYF. The whole variable domain, remainder taken from reference TRBV9 and TRBJ2-5, is DSGVTQTPKHLITATGQRVTLRCSPRSGDLSVYWYQQSLDQGLQFLIQYYNGEERAKGNILERFSAQQFPDLHSELNLSSLELGDSALYFCASSVGGGQGIGETQYFGPGTRLLVL.

For this clone: At one end, the junction sequence differs from germline, possibly due to a read error. Written as DNA, the CDR3 is TGTGCTAGCAGCTTAGGGACAGGGGGATACTACGAGCAGTACTTC. As protein: CASSLGTGGYYEQYF. This rearrangement joins TRBV7-7 to TRBJ2-7, with TRBD1 matching over 11 bases. CDR3 length: 15 residues. Germline lookup yields CDR1 SSHAT and CDR2 FNYEAQ (reference sequence).

The chain is built from TRBV7-9 and TRBJ2-5, with TRBD2 identical over 12 bases. CDR1 is SEHNR, CDR2 FQNEAQ, per germline (reference sequence). The CDR3 extends over 14 amino acids. V trimming: 4 bases; J trimming: 7 bases; junction bases outside the gene matches: 4. The CDR3 DNA is TGTGCCAGCAGCTCCCTAGCGGGGGGGGTGACCCAGTACTTC. Its protein is CASSSLAGGVTQYF.

This chain connects TRBV29-1 to TRBJ2-7; perhaps TRBD1 as D (6 bases). This CDR3 is built from 16 residues. The germline V and J ends were trimmed by 1 base and 0 bases, with 16 bases remaining between them. Germline CDR1 is SQVTM and CDR2 is ANQGSEA. CDR3 sequence reads: CSVEVARDTPSYEQYF. DNA for the CDR3: TGCAGCGTTGAAGTGGCCCGGGACACCCCCTCCTACGAGCAGTACTTC.

The chain recombines TRBV27 with TRBJ2-2; D is uncertain. V was trimmed by 2 bases and J by 6 bases, leaving 4 bases between them. Germline V gene sequence: CDR1 MNHEY, CDR2 SMNVEV (reference sequence). This CDR3 region has 12 residues. CDR3: CASSLISGELFF. The CDR3 DNA reads as TGTGCCAGCAGTTTAATCTCCGGGGAGCTGTTTTTT.

This chain links TRBV6-5 with TRBJ1-4, with D possibly TRBD1 on 6 matching bases. The germline V gene encodes CDR1 MNHEY and CDR2 SVGAGI. Trimming stripped 6 bases from V and 8 bases from J, with 19 bases between. The CDR3 contains 15 residues. This CDR3 is CASSLTQGRYEKLFF. As DNA, the CDR3 is TGTGCCAGCAGCCTCACACAGGGACGGTACGAAAAACTGTTTTTT.

The rearrangement uses TRBV9 and TRBJ2-3, with 9 nucleotides matching TRBD2. V was pared by 6 bases and J by 5 bases, with 7 bases of the junction left unmatched. This CDR3 comprises 14 residues. Germline values: CDR1 SGDLS, CDR2 YYNGEE. This CDR3 is CASNPAGGQDTQYF. The CDR3 DNA reads TGTGCCAGCAATCCAGCGGGGGGTCAAGATACGCAGTATTTT.

This chain links TRBV9 with TRBJ2-1, with unresolved D. Between the trimmed V and J ends, which lost 4 bases and 1 base, there was a span of 15 bases. The germline V gene has CDR1 SGDLS and CDR2 YYNGEE. The CDR3 consists of 16 residues. CDR3 nucleotides: TGTGCCAGCAGCCCCCGACTGGTCTCATCCTACAATGAGCAGTTCTTC. It translates to CASSPRLVSSYNEQFF.

This sequence joins TRBV7-9 and TRBJ2-5, with 14 bases matching TRBD2. This CDR3 has 16 amino acids. Germline assignment: CDR1 SEHNR and CDR2 FQNEAQ (reference sequence). V dropped 4 bases and J dropped 4; count of bases not matched to a gene: 5. The CDR3 coding sequence is TGTGCCAGCAGCTCGGGACTAGCGGGGGTGAGAGAGACCCAGTACTTC. Encoded protein: CASSSGLAGVRETQYF.

The V and J genes are TRBV9 and TRBJ2-2; D is uncertain. Trimming cost V 0 bases and J 1 base, with 4 bases left between them. The CDR3 is 14 residues long. The germline CDR1 and CDR2 sequences are SGDLS and YYNGEE. The CDR3 coding sequence is TGTGCCAGCAGCGTAGGAGGGAACACCGGGGAGCTGTTTTTT. It specifies CASSVGGNTGELFF.

The V call is TRBV2, the J call TRBJ1-6; unclear D gene. Germline CDR1 and CDR2: SNHLY and FYNNEI. The CDR3 totals 16 residues. Trimming left V 3 bases short and J 0 bases short, with 9 bases between. CDR3 nucleotide sequence: TGTGCCAGCAGTGACTCCACGAGCTCCTATAATTCACCCCTCCACTTT. It yields the protein CASSDSTSSYNSPLHF.

This chain connects TRBV15 to TRBJ1-6, with 8 nucleotides matching TRBD1. Germline loops: CDR1 LNHNV, CDR2 YYDKDF (reference sequence). The junction had 1 base not matched to a gene; V was cut back by 0 bases and J by 6 bases. This CDR3 has 15 residues. CDR3 nucleotides: TGTGCCACCAGCAGAGAAGGACAGGGTAATTCACCCCTCCACTTT. Its translation is CATSREGQGNSPLHF.

This clone was observed a handful of times. The CDR3 DNA is TGCGCCAGCAGCTCCGAGGGGGCTGAAGCTTTCTTT. Amino acids: CASSSEGAEAFF. This rearrangement joins TRBV5-1 to TRBJ1-1; D possibly corresponds to TRBD1 (6 bases). V was pared by 3 bases and J by 6 bases, with 9 bases between. CDR3 size: 12 residues. Germline CDR1 and CDR2: SGHRS and YFSETQ.

The V and J genes are TRBV11-2 and TRBJ1-2; the D is unclear. Looked up from germline, CDR1 is SGHAT and CDR2 is FQNNGV. Trimming left V 2 bases short and J 5 bases short, with 6 bases between. The CDR3 is 12 amino acids. The CDR3 sequence: CASSLNNYGYTF. CDR3 coding DNA: TGTGCCAGCAGCTTAAACAATTATGGCTACACCTTC.